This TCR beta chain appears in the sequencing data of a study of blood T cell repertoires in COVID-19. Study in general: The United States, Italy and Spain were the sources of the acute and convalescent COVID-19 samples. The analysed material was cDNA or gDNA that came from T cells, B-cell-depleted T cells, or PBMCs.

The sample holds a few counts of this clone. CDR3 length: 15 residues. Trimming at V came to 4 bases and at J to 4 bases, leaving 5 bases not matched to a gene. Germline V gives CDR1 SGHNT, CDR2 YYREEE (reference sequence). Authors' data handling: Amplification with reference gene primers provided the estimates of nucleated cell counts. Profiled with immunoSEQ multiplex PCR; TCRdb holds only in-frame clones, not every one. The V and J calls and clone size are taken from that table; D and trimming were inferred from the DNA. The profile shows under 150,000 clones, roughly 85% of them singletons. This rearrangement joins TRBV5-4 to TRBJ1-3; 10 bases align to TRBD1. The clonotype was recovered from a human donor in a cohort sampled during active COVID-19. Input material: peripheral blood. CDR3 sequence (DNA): TGTGCCAGCAGCCCTTGGGACAGGGGAGGAAACACCATATATTTT. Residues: CASSPWDRGGNTIYF.